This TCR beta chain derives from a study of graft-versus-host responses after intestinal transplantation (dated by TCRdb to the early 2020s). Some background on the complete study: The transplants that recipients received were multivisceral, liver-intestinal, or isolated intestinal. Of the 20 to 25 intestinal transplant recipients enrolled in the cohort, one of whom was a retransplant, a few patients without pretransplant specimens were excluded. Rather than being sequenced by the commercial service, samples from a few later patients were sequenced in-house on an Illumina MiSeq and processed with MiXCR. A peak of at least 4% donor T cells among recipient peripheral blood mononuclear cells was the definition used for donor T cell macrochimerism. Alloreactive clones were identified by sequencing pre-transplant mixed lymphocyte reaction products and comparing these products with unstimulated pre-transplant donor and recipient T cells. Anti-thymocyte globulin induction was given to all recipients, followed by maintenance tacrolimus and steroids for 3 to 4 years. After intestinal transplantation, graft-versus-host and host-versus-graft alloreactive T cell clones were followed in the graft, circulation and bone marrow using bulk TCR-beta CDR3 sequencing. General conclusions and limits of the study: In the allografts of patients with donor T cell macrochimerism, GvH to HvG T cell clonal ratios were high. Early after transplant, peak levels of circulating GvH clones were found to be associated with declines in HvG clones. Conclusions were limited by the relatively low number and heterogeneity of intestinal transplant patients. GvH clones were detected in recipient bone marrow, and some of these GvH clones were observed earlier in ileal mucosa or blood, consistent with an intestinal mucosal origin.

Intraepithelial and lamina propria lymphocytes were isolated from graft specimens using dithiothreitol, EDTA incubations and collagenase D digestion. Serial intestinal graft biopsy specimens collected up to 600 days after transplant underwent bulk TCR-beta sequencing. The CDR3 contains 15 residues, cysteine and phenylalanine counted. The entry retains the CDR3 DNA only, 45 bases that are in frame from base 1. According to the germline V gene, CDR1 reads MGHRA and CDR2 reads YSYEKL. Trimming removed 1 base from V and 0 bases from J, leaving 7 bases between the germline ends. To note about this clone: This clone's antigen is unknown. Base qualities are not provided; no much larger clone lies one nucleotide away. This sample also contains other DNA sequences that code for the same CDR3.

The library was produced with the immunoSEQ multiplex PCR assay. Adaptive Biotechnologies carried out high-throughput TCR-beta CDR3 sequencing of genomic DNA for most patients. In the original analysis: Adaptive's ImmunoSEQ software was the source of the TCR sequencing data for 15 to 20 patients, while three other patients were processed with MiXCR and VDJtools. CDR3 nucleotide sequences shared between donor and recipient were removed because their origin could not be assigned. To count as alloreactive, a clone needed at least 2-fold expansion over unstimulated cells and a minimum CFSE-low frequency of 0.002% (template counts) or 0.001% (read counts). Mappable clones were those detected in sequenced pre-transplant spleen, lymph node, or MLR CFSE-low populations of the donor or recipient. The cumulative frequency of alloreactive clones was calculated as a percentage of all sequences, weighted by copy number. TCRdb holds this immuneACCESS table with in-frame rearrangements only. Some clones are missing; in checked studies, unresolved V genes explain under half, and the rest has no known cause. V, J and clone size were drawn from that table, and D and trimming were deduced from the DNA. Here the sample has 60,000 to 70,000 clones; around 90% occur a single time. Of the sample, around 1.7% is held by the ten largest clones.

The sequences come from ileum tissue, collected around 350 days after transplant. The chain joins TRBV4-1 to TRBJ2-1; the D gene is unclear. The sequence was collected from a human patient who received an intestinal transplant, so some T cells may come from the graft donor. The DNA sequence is TGCGCCAGCAGCCAAGTTACCTCCTCCTACAATGAGCAGTTCTTC. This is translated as CASSQVTSSYNEQFF.